This T cell receptor (beta chain) originates from a study of Ad26.COV2.S vaccination and SARS-CoV-2 variants. On this clone itself: Its antigen is unknown.

Study observations and caveats: Non-spike TCR breadth did not differ much between vaccine and placebo recipients.

The assay was immunoSEQ multiplex PCR, and TCRdb's table has in-frame clones only and misses some. The table records some 350,000 clones, around 92% of them present only once. The sample here was peripheral blood, taken after recovery from COVID-19. The clonotype was recovered from a human donor who had recovered from COVID-19.

DNA of the CDR3: TGTGCCAGCAGCCAAATCGCTGTCCCTGGGGCCAACGTCCTGACTTTC. Translation: CASSQIAVPGANVLTF. This chain uses TRBV3-1 (or the pseudogene TRBV3-2) with TRBJ2-6; D is unclear. With 2 bases removed from V and 2 bases from J, the gap between germline ends came to 10 bases. This CDR3 has 16 amino acids. Germline CDR1 LGHDT, CDR2 YNNKEL (reference sequence).